This T cell receptor beta chain was identified in a study of T cell responses to AZD1222 COVID-19 vaccine. The study's findings and limits: Only a handful of AZD1222 recipients, six or seven in all, had baseline seropositivity. Regions 160-218 and 743-854 dominated among vaccine-associated CD4 TCRs spanning spike. Donors in the cohort were predominantly white British and more often female, and clonal diversity was possibly underestimated.

Repertoires were generated with immunoSEQ multiplex PCR, while TCRdb's copy carries only in-frame clones and drops some. The sample includes about 74,000 clones, more than 85% seen only once; the top ten take 8%. Germline CDR1 reads MNHEY; CDR2 reads SVGEGT. V lost 7 bases and J lost 6; bases outside the gene matches: 4. CDR3 length: 13 amino acids. Samples with a second dose at about 4 or about 12 weeks were pooled together. A few counts support this clone. The target antigen is unknown. The rearrangement uses TRBV6-2 or TRBV6-3 and TRBJ2-1, with TRBD2 matching over 9 bases. Sample: peripheral blood, taken 28 days after the second AZD1222 dose. This TCR derives from an adult who received the AZD1222 COVID-19 vaccine. The CDR3 bases are TGTGCCAGCATCCCAGCGGGAGGCAATGAGCAGTTCTTC. It yields the protein CASIPAGGNEQFF.